This T cell receptor beta chain was identified during a study of chemoradiotherapy in HPV16-positive cancers. About the research overall: A couple of HPV16-positive patients' cells yielded candidate HPV-specific clones and common motifs.

Clones were sequenced by immunoSEQ multiplex PCR, and TCRdb holds only the in-frame ones, with some missing. Of approximately 12,000 clones in the sample, roughly 90% were seen once. This CDR3 is built from 15 residues. The rearrangement joins TRBV12-1 to TRBJ2-7; the tabulated D call, TRBD1, remains unverified against the DNA. TRBV12-1 is a pseudogene segment. This specimen consisted of blood, obtained from a patient who underwent chemoradiotherapy. The receptor's source is a human donor with HPV-associated anogenital cancer. CDR3 DNA sequence: TGTGCCAGCAGCTTTGGGACAGGGGACCACTACGAGCAGTACTTC. Translating it yields CASSFGTGDHYEQYF.